The T cell receptor (beta chain) under discussion was sequenced for a study of Ad26.COV2.S vaccination and SARS-CoV-2 variants. General observations from the study: Analytic work on TCR breadth and depth might have understated the full extent of total T cell responses. Reported findings describe substantial breadth in spike-specific CD8+ and CD4+ T cell responses following vaccination. Researchers reported similar non-spike TCR breadth in vaccine and placebo recipients.

Trimming took off 10 bases at V and 1 base at J, with 18 bases between the two ends. This CDR3 spans 15 amino acids. In germline, CDR1 is MDHEN, CDR2 SYDVKM. The table came from immunoSEQ multiplex PCR; TCRdb's copy has only in-frame clones and leaves some out. The table has around 170,000 clones, approximately 90% seen once. Points on this clone: Its antigen remains unknown.

This TCR derives from a human donor who had recovered from COVID-19. J is TRBJ2-3 and V is TRBV28, with a weak D call TRBD1 (6 bases). The specimen comprised peripheral blood, sampled after recovery from COVID-19. For the CDR3, the DNA is TGTGCCATCGCCGGGACATCTATCGGCACAGATACGCAGTATTTT. This encodes CAIAGTSIGTDTQYF.